The 30 T cell receptor beta chains reported below all come from one sample, sequenced in a study of T cell repertoires in cytomegalovirus infection. TCRdb re-called the reads with MiXCR, one entry per CDR3 protein. The sample holds about 490,000 distinct CDR3 sequences, about 26% seen once. The sequencing sample was made of PBMCs. The receptors come from a human donor in good health (CMV status not recorded). Some clones in this sample may be carry-over from other donors' samples.

At least ten counts were recorded for this clonotype. This chain connects TRBV7-2 to TRBJ2-2; 15 bases match TRBD2. CDR1 and CDR2 from the germline V gene are SGHTA and FQGNSA. V shed 1 base and J 3 bases; nucleotides not matched to a gene: 12. This CDR3 is built from 21 residues. Here the CDR3 reads CASSLVAGLAGGRDDTGELFF. In nucleotides, the CDR3 is TGTGCCAGCAGCTTAGTGGCGGGACTAGCGGGAGGCCGAGACGACACCGGGGAGCTGTTTTTT.

This clonotype showed up just a few times. V usage is TRBV30 and J usage is TRBJ1-2; 7 bases are shared with TRBD1. CDR3 length: 13 amino acids. Germline values: CDR1 GTSNPN, CDR2 SVGIG (reference sequence). V was clipped by 7 bases and J by 5 bases; unmatched bases: 10. CDR3 sequence (DNA): TGTGCCTACTATTCGGGACAGCTTTATGGCTACACCTTC. This sequence encodes CAYYSGQLYGYTF.

The rearrangement links TRBV7-9 to TRBJ2-3, with 13 bases lining up with TRBD2. J was trimmed by 1 base and V by 5 bases; bases with no gene match: 3. Germline V CDR1 and CDR2: SEHNR, FQNEAQ (reference sequence). The CDR3 extends over 16 amino acids. The CDR3 protein is CASSIGTSGGTDTQYF. The CDR3 bases are TGTGCCAGCAGCATCGGGACTAGCGGGGGCACAGATACGCAGTATTTT.

With regard to this clonotype: This may arise from a read error, as a much more abundant clone is one base away. CDR3 coding DNA: TGTGCCAGCAACTCCTTCATCATCGGGCCTGAGCAGTTCTTC. It codes for CASNSFIIGPEQFF. The genes are TRBV7-6 and TRBJ2-1; D is undetermined. Germline CDR1 and CDR2: SGHVS and FNYEAQ. V lost 7 bases and J lost 9, with 19 bases in between. CDR3 length: 14 amino acids.

This clonotype has at least ten counts. The CDR3 is CASRQEGETQYF. The CDR3 DNA reads as TGTGCCAGCAGGCAGGAGGGAGAGACCCAGTACTTC. V usage is TRBV7-2 and J usage is TRBJ2-5, with D possibly TRBD2 on 6 matching bases. This CDR3 contains 12 residues. Trimming removed 6 bases from V and 4 bases from J, with 9 bases in between. From germline, CDR1 is SGHTA and CDR2 FQGNSA.

Notes on this clonotype: It may be a read error: a sequence one base away is much more abundant. As the CDR3 is not closed by the conserved phenylalanine or tryptophan, this likely results from a read error. The V and J genes are TRBV7-9 and TRBJ2-1; 8 bases match TRBD2. The junction had 14 bases not matched to a gene; V was cut back by 1 base and J by 9 bases. The germline V gene encodes CDR1 SEHNR and CDR2 FQNEAQ (reference sequence). The CDR3 is 17 amino acids. CDR3: CASSLGDGGTRRIEQFL. The CDR3 region has the DNA TGTGCCAGCAGCTTAGGGGACGGGGGGACTAGACGGATTGAGCAGTTCCTC.

This clonotype was recorded a few times. The chain employs TRBV7-3 and TRBJ2-1; 16 bases match TRBD2. Germline V gene data show CDR1 as SGHTA and CDR2 as FQGTGA. After removal of 1 base from V and 6 bases from J, the junction contained 3 bases not matched to a gene. The CDR3 sequence is 17 residues long. This CDR3 is CASSLKGLAGGGNEQFF. The CDR3 DNA reads TGTGCCAGCAGCTTAAAGGGACTAGCGGGAGGGGGCAATGAGCAGTTCTTC.

This clonotype has ten or more counts. The chain uses TRBV19 and TRBJ1-2, with D hard to call. The CDR3 extends over 12 amino acids. With 8 bases removed from V and 0 bases from J, the gap between germline ends came to 7 bases. Per the germline V gene, CDR1 is LNHDA and CDR2 is SQIVND (reference sequence). CDR3 DNA sequence: TGTGCCAGTGCCAGACCTAACTATGGCTACACCTTC. It specifies CASARPNYGYTF. Combining the CDR3 with reference TRBV19 and TRBJ1-2 gives the whole variable domain DGGITQSPKYLFRKEGQNVTLSCEQNLNHDAMYWYRQDPGQGLRLIYYSQIVNDFQKGDIAEGYSVSREKKESFPLTVTSAQKNPTAFYLCASARPNYGYTFGSGTRLTVV.

V usage is TRBV6-2 or TRBV6-3 and J usage is TRBJ1-2; D is perhaps TRBD1 (5 bases). This CDR3 has 12 residues. Per the germline V gene, CDR1 is MNHEY and CDR2 is SVGEGT. Trimming stripped 5 bases from V and 6 bases from J, with 10 bases between. Here the CDR3 reads CASSGDSDGYTF. CDR3 nucleotide sequence: TGTGCCAGCAGTGGGGACTCGGATGGCTACACCTTC.

V is TRBV7-9 and J is TRBJ2-7; 14 bases line up with TRBD2. The ends lost 4 bases at V and 5 bases at J; junction bases unmatched: 13. This CDR3 has 18 amino acids. Germline values: CDR1 SEHNR, CDR2 FQNEAQ (reference sequence). The CDR3: CASSYRSGGLAGAHEQYF. The CDR3 DNA reads as TGTGCCAGCAGCTACCGCTCAGGGGGACTAGCGGGAGCTCACGAGCAGTACTTC. Combining the CDR3 with reference TRBV7-9 and TRBJ2-7 gives the whole variable domain DTGVSQNPRHKITKRGQNVTFRCDPISEHNRLYWYRQTLGQGPEFLTYFQNEAQLEKSRLLSDRFSAERPKGSFSTLEIQRTEQGDSAMYLCASSYRSGGLAGAHEQYFGPGTRLTVT.

The genes are TRBV6-2 or TRBV6-3 and TRBJ1-5, with D perhaps TRBD1 (6 bases). Between the trimmed V and J ends, which lost 7 bases and 4 bases, there was a span of 17 bases. The CDR3 spans 15 residues. The germline V gene encodes CDR1 MNHEY and CDR2 SVGEGT. CDR3: CASTHEYDRNQPQHF. The CDR3 nucleotides read TGTGCCAGCACCCATGAGTATGACAGGAATCAGCCCCAGCATTTT.

This clonotype was seen only a few times. The chain recombines TRBV18 with TRBJ2-1; possibly TRBD2 for D (5 bases). The V gene lost 2 bases and the J gene lost 0 bases, with 11 bases spanning the gap. This CDR3 contains 16 residues. Germline loops: CDR1 KGHSH, CDR2 LQKENI. The CDR3 loop is CASSPSERISYNEQFF. The CDR3 nucleotides are TGTGCCAGCTCACCAAGCGAGCGGATCTCCTACAATGAGCAGTTCTTC.

The chain recombines TRBV6-5 with TRBJ1-1; D unresolved. Germline V gene lookup returns CDR1 MNHEY and CDR2 SVGAGI. V shed 2 bases and J shed 1 base, with 8 bases lying between them. The CDR3 sequence is 14 residues long. CDR3 coding DNA: TGTGCCAGCAGTTACAATCCCCAGAACACTGAAGCTTTCTTT. Residues: CASSYNPQNTEAFF.

Many counts were recorded for this clonotype. The V call is TRBV7-2, the J call TRBJ2-1; unclear D gene. Germline CDR1 reads SGHTA; CDR2 reads FQGNSA. The CDR3 spans 16 residues. Trimming took off 1 base at V and 6 bases at J, with 16 bases between the two ends. CDR3 in amino acids: CASSLDGPLLGNEQFF. CDR3 nucleotide sequence: TGTGCCAGCAGCTTAGATGGGCCCTTATTGGGCAATGAGCAGTTCTTC.

The chain has TRBV5-1 and TRBJ1-1, with TRBD1 matching over 8 bases. The germline CDR1 and CDR2 sequences are SGHRS and YFSETQ. CDR3 length equals 15 residues. The ends lost 0 bases at V and 1 base at J; junction bases unmatched: 2. The CDR3 reads CASSLVGTGNTEAFF. DNA for the CDR3: TGCGCCAGCAGCTTGGTGGGGACAGGGAACACTGAAGCTTTCTTT.

This chain connects TRBV27 to TRBJ1-2; D perhaps matches TRBD1 (5 bases). Trimming pared 8 bases from V and 8 bases from J, leaving 18 bases between. CDR3 size: 13 residues. Germline V CDR1 and CDR2: MNHEY, SMNVEV (reference sequence). CDR3 loop: CASLSLLRGGYTF. The CDR3 DNA reads as TGTGCCAGCTTATCCCTACTTCGGGGGGGCTACACCTTC.

The chain has TRBV28 and TRBJ1-3; 7 bases map to TRBD1. CDR1 MDHEN and CDR2 SYDVKM come from the germline V gene. Trimming cost V 6 bases and J 4 bases; bases outside gene matches: 12. The CDR3 is made up of 16 amino acids. This CDR3 is CASSESTGFGGNTIYF. In DNA, the CDR3 is TGTGCCAGCAGCGAATCGACAGGGTTTGGGGGAAACACCATATATTTT.

The rearrangement uses TRBV6-5 and TRBJ2-1, with D possibly matching TRBD1 (6 bases). The V end was cut by 5 bases, the J end by 6 bases, with 17 bases between. CDR3 length: 15 residues. The germline V gene encodes CDR1 MNHEY and CDR2 SVGAGI. DNA for the CDR3: TGTGCCAGCAGTCCCTACGGGGTGGGGGCCAATGAGCAGTTCTTC. Protein: CASSPYGVGANEQFF.

In its sample, this clonotype was seen a few times. The rearrangement links TRBV20-1 to TRBJ1-5; D is perhaps TRBD1 (5 bases). Trimming took off 3 bases at V and 5 bases at J, with 17 bases between the two ends. The CDR3 totals 15 residues. CDR1 DFQATT and CDR2 SNEGSKA come from the germline V gene (reference sequence). CDR3 amino acids: CSASHYGTHHQPQHF. The DNA for the CDR3 is TGCAGTGCTAGCCATTATGGGACTCACCATCAGCCCCAGCATTTT.

The chain joins TRBV29-1 to TRBJ2-2; D is unresolved. The CDR3 consists of 15 residues. With 6 bases removed from V and 0 bases from J, the gap between germline ends came to 14 bases. From germline, CDR1 is SQVTM and CDR2 ANQGSEA. CDR3 DNA: TGCAGCGTGGATGGGTCCCTTGCGAACACCGGGGAGCTGTTTTTT. Translation: CSVDGSLANTGELFF.

This clonotype has a handful of counts. This chain joins TRBV11-2 and TRBJ2-2, with TRBD2 matching over 8 bases. This CDR3 contains 16 residues. V lost 4 bases and J lost 0; bases outside the gene matches: 4. CDR1 and CDR2 from the germline V gene are SGHAT and FQNNGV. Written as DNA, the CDR3 is TGTGCCAGCAGCTCGGGACTAGACGCGAACACCGGGGAGCTGTTTTTT. This translates into CASSSGLDANTGELFF.

This clonotype was seen only a few times. The chain combines TRBV12-3 or TRBV12-4 with TRBJ2-1; perhaps TRBD1 as D (6 bases). The CDR3 contains 16 residues. The V end lost 3 bases, the J end lost 4 bases, and 16 bases lay between the germline ends. The CDR3 nucleotides read TGTGCCAGCAGTTTCCCGCGACACAGGGTTTACAATGAGCAGTTCTTC. Its translation: CASSFPRHRVYNEQFF.

This sequence joins TRBV7-2 and TRBJ2-1, with D unresolved. The CDR3 is 16 residues long. The V and J ends lost 1 base and 3 bases respectively, with 13 bases between them. Per the germline V gene, CDR1 is SGHTA and CDR2 is FQGNSA. The CDR3 DNA is TGTGCCAGCAGCTTAGATAGGCGGTGGGGCTACAATGAGCAGTTCTTC. Its protein is CASSLDRRWGYNEQFF.

This chain uses TRBV7-9 with TRBJ1-2, with 8 bases that match TRBD1. The CDR3 totals 15 residues. J was trimmed by 8 bases and V by 3 bases; bases with no gene match: 11. Germline V CDR1 and CDR2: SEHNR, FQNEAQ (reference sequence). CDR3 DNA sequence: TGTGCCAGCAGCTTGGCGGGACAGGCGATAAGGGGCTACACCTTC. Encoded protein: CASSLAGQAIRGYTF.

The chain couples TRBV5-6 to TRBJ2-7; D unclear. The CDR3 runs to 13 residues. The germline CDR1 and CDR2 sequences are SGHDT and YYEEEE. V lost 1 base and J 0 bases, leaving 5 bases between the germline ends. The DNA for the CDR3 is TGTGCCAGCAGCTTGCAGGACTCCTACGAGCAGTACGTC. It is translated as CASSLQDSYEQYV.

The V gene is TRBV29-1, the J gene TRBJ2-5; D gene ambiguous. V was cut by 6 bases and J by 4 bases, with 12 bases left in between. The germline V gene encodes CDR1 SQVTM and CDR2 ANQGSEA. CDR3 length equals 12 residues. The CDR3 nucleotides are TGCAGCGTCTCTAGAGAGAGAGAGACCCAGTACTTC. It encodes CSVSRERETQYF.

The chain combines TRBV6-2 or TRBV6-3 with TRBJ2-1; 7 bases fit TRBD2. The V segment lost 6 bases and the J segment 3 bases; nucleotides outside the gene matches: 8. CDR1 and CDR2 from the germline V gene are MNHEY and SVGEGT. CDR3 length equals 15 residues. CDR3 amino acids: CASSEIWTSYNEQFF. The CDR3 DNA reads as TGTGCCAGCAGCGAAATCTGGACTAGCTACAATGAGCAGTTCTTC.

The CDR3: CASSPARGVNTEAFF. The CDR3 region has the DNA TGTGCCAGCAGCCCTGCCAGGGGGGTGAACACTGAAGCTTTCTTT. This chain links TRBV5-4 with TRBJ1-1, with 7 bases fitting TRBD1. This CDR3 region has 15 residues. Per germline, CDR1 SGHNT and CDR2 YYREEE (reference sequence). The V gene end was trimmed by 4 bases and the J gene end by 0 bases; junction bases not matched to a gene: 6.

V gene TRBV6-2 or TRBV6-3 combines with J gene TRBJ2-4; 12 bases fit TRBD2. The J segment lost 2 bases and the V segment lost 6 bases, leaving 11 bases of the junction unmatched. CDR3 size: 18 residues. Germline loops: CDR1 MNHEY, CDR2 SVGEGT. The CDR3 sequence is CASSPTSGRGPTKNIQYF. CDR3 in DNA: TGTGCCAGCAGCCCGACTAGCGGGAGAGGTCCTACCAAAAACATTCAGTACTTC.

The chain couples TRBV12-3 or TRBV12-4 to TRBJ2-1; a possible D gene is TRBD2 (6 bases). The CDR3 covers 16 residues. The V and J ends lost 0 bases and 4 bases respectively, with 13 bases between them. The CDR3 bases are TGTGCCAGCAGTTTAGCGCATGGAGGGAATTACAATGAGCAGTTCTTC. Translating gives CASSLAHGGNYNEQFF.